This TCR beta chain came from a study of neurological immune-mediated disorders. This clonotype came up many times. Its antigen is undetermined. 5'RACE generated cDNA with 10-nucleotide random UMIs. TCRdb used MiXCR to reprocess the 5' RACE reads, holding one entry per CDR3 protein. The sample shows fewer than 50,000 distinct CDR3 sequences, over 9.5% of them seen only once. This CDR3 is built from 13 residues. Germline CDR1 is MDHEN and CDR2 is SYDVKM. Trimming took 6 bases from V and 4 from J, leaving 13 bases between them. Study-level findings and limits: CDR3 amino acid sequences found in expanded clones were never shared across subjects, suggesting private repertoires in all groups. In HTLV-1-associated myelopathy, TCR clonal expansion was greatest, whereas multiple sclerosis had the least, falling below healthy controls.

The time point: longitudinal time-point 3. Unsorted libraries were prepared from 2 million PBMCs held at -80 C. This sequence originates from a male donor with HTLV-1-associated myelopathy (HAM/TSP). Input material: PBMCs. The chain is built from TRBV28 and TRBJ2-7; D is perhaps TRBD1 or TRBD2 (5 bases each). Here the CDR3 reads CASSDREGYEQYF. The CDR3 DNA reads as TGTGCCAGCAGCGATCGAGAGGGGTACGAGCAGTACTTC.